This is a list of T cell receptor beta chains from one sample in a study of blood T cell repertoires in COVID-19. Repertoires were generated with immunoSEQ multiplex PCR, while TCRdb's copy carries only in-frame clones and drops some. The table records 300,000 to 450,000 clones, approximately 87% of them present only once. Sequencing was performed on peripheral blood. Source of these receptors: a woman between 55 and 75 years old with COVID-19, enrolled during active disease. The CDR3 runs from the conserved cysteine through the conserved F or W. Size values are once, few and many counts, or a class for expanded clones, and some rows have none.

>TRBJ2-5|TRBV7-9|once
CASRYRRGAWETQYF
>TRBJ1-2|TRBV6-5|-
CASSSDSYYGYTF
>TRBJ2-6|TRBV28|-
CASSRRGAGANVLTF
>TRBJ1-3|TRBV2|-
CASSTGFSGNTIYF
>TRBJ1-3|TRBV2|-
CASRQHTGNRNTIYF
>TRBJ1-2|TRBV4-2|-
CASSQGDRENYGYTF
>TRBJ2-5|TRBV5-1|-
CASSLDRFETQYF
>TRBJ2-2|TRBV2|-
CALGRANTGELFF
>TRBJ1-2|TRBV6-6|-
CASSYAGQSYGYTF
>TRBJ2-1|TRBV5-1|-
CASSSSGTGGINEQFF
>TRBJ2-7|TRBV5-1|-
CASSLGPVSSYEQYF
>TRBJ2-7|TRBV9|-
CASSPGREAAYEQYF
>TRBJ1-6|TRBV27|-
CASSRYNSPLHF
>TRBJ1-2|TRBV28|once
CASSLKGSGYGYTF
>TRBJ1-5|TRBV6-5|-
CASRGDRGGNQPQHF
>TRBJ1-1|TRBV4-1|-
CASSQTTGNTEAFF
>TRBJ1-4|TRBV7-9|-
CAALGEKLFF
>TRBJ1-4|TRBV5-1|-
CASSLRTGTNEKLFF
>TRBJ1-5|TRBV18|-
CASSRGHSNQPQHF
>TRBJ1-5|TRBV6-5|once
CASSPDRSQPQHF
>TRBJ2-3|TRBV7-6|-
CASSIRLAGGGTDTQYF
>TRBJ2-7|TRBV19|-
CASSMGTGLGYEQYF
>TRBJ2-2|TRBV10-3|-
CAIAEAGWAGELFF
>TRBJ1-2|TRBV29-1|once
CSVVDRGQGYGYTF
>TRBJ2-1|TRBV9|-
CASSPPRGEPSYNEQFF
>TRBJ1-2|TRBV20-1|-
CSASAGDSYGYTF
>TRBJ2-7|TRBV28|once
CASSFPGLDYEQYF
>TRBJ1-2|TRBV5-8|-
CASTLSGALGGYTF
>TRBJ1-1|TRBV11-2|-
CASSSLVGVTEAFF
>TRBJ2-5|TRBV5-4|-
CASSFRLAGRETQYF
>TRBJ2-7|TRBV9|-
CASSVAPGIYEQYF
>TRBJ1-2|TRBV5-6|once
CASSLRTGSYGYTF
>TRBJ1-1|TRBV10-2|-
CASSEQANTEAFF
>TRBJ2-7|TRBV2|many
CAGGQSSYEQYF
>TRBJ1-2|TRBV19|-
CASSRPGTESHGYTF
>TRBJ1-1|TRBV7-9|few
CASSLTFRSEAFF
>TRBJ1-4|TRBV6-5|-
CASSYAGSNPNEKLFF
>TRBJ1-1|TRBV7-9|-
CASSLGGRTEAFF
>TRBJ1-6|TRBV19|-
CASSKEGPNSPLHF
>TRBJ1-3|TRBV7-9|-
CASSWGPGGGHGNTIYF